These T cell receptor beta chains were read from a single sample in a study of technical replicates of blood from a few donors. Some clones are missing from TCRdb's copy, which holds only in-frame ones; the method was immunoSEQ multiplex PCR. The sample carries around 76,000 clones, nearly 99% recorded once. The sequenced sample was T cells isolated from PBMCs. These TCRs come from a human donor in good health. The CDR3 runs from the conserved cysteine through the conserved F or W. The D gene is left open where the match is weak. A row's size may be missing; if present it is once, few, many or a size class.

size	D	V	J	CDR3	DNA
NA	NA	TRBV19	TRBJ1-5	CASSIPGLNQPQHF	TGTGCCAGTAGTATCCCAGGTCTAAATCAGCCCCAGCATTTT
NA	NA	TRBV9	TRBJ2-7	CASSVDPGQWGGEQYF	TGTGCCAGCAGCGTAGACCCGGGGCAGTGGGGAGGCGAGCAGTACTTC
NA	NA	TRBV19	TRBJ1-5	CASSPLTGGSNQPQHF	TGTGCCAGTAGTCCCCTTACGGGGGGCAGCAATCAGCCCCAGCATTTT
NA	NA	TRBV5-1	TRBJ1-2	CASSPGQANYGYTF	TGCGCCAGCAGCCCGGGACAAGCTAACTATGGCTACACCTTC
NA	TRBD2	TRBV4-3	TRBJ2-5	CASSQGLAGLYQETQYF	TGCGCCAGCAGCCAAGGACTAGCGGGGCTCTACCAAGAGACCCAGTACTTC
NA	TRBD2	TRBV7-2	TRBJ2-2	CASSFLAGGDTGELFF	TGTGCCAGCAGCTTTCTAGCGGGAGGGGACACCGGGGAGCTGTTTTTT
NA	NA	TRBV4-3	TRBJ2-3	CASSQEGSNADTQYF	TGCGCCAGCAGCCAAGAAGGTAGCAATGCAGATACGCAGTATTTT
NA	TRBD2	TRBV6-4	TRBJ2-1	CASKVLAGANNEQFF	TGTGCCAGCAAAGTACTAGCGGGAGCAAACAATGAGCAGTTCTTC
NA	NA	TRBV4-1	TRBJ2-7	CASSQAVLYYEQYF	TGCGCCAGCAGCCAAGCCGTCCTATACTACGAGCAGTACTTC
NA	NA	TRBV19	TRBJ2-4	CASSIGGVRGENIQYF	TGTGCCAGTAGTATTGGTGGGGTACGGGGTGAAAACATTCAGTACTTC
NA	NA	TRBV30	TRBJ1-2	CAWSWAGEGYTF	TGTGCCTGGAGTTGGGCAGGGGAAGGCTACACCTTC
NA	TRBD2	TRBV7-3	TRBJ2-5	CASSRRGLAQETQYF	TGTGCCAGCAGCAGAAGGGGACTAGCACAAGAGACCCAGTACTTC
once	NA	TRBV6-6	TRBJ1-3	CASTGDSGNTIYF	TGTGCCAGCACAGGCGACTCTGGAAACACCATATATTTT
NA	TRBD2	TRBV28	TRBJ2-1	CASSHVAGVTYNEQFF	TGTGCCAGCAGTCACGTAGCGGGAGTAACCTACAATGAGCAGTTCTTC
once	NA	TRBV29-1	TRBJ2-3	CSGTTGGSADTQYF	TGCAGCGGTACAACAGGTGGTTCTGCGGATACGCAGTATTTT
NA	TRBD2	TRBV7-3	TRBJ2-7	CASSQLAGGYEQYF	TGTGCCAGCAGCCAACTAGCGGGGGGGTACGAGCAGTACTTC
once	TRBD1	TRBV28	TRBJ1-2	CASSLLGGTVDGYTF	TGTGCCAGCAGTTTACTAGGCGGGACAGTAGACGGCTACACCTTC